These 17 T cell receptor beta chains originate from one sample sequenced in a study of blood T cell repertoires in COVID-19. The method was immunoSEQ multiplex PCR; TCRdb's version includes in-frame clones alone and lacks a portion of them. In the table there are about 93,000 clones, roughly 90% of which are singletons. Sequencing input: peripheral blood. The source is a human donor with active COVID-19. The donor label of this sample is uncertain.

The rearrangement joins TRBV6-5 to TRBJ1-1; tentatively, D is TRBD1 (6 bases). CDR1 is MNHEY, CDR2 SVGAGI, per germline. The CDR3 is 14 amino acids. V was cut by 11 bases and J by 2 bases, with 18 bases left in between. This CDR3 is CASQNRVDNTEAFF. CDR3 coding DNA: TGTGCCTCCCAGAACAGGGTAGATAACACTGAAGCTTTCTTT.

This clone was seen once. The rearrangement links TRBV18 to TRBJ1-2; TRBD1 is a possible D gene (6 bases). Germline CDR1 reads KGHSH; CDR2 reads LQKENI. CDR3 length: 16 amino acids. Trimming shortened V by 9 bases and J by 0 bases, and 20 bases separated the two germline ends. The CDR3 nucleotides read TGTGCCAGTTTAGTAGAACCGACAGGATCTAACTATGGCTACACCTTC. Its protein is CASLVEPTGSNYGYTF.

The DNA for the CDR3 is TGTGCCAGCAGCTTAGGGGGAGGCGGGGGGCAAGATACGCAGTATTTT. It yields the protein CASSLGGGGGQDTQYF. This rearrangement joins TRBV7-2 to TRBJ2-3, with TRBD2 identical over 8 bases. The germline CDR1 and CDR2 sequences are SGHTA and FQGNSA. Trimming took 1 base from V and 5 from J; bases not matched to a gene: 8. This CDR3 contains 16 residues.

This chain uses TRBV12-3 or TRBV12-4 with TRBJ1-1; D remains ambiguous. The CDR3 consists of 13 residues. V dropped 4 bases and J dropped 6 bases, with 12 bases sitting between them. CDR3 nucleotide sequence: TGTGCCAGCAGTTCCCTAAGAGCCTCTGAAGCTTTCTTT. Translation gives CASSSLRASEAFF.

V gene TRBV19 combines with J gene TRBJ1-4; D gene uncertain. Trimming shortened V by 3 bases and J by 3 bases, and 11 bases separated the two germline ends. CDR1 and CDR2 (germline): LNHDA, SQIVND (reference sequence). The CDR3 extends over 15 amino acids. The chain's CDR3 is CASSIRGSSNEKLFF. The CDR3 nucleotides read TGTGCCAGTAGTATTCGCGGGTCTTCTAATGAAAAACTGTTTTTT.

The rearrangement links TRBV6-5 to TRBJ1-2; no clear D gene. The CDR3 runs 15 residues. V lost 6 bases and J lost 4, with 18 bases in between. Germline V gene sequence: CDR1 MNHEY, CDR2 SVGAGI. CDR3 bases: TGTGCCAGCAGGGCCGGGGAGACGACGGTCTATGGCTACACCTTC. This codes for CASRAGETTVYGYTF.

The chain is built from TRBV7-9 and TRBJ2-7, with D maybe TRBD1 (5 bases). Germline lookup yields CDR1 SEHNR and CDR2 FQNEAQ (reference sequence). V lost 1 base to trimming and J lost 2 bases, with 9 bases between them. The CDR3 extends over 14 amino acids. The CDR3 protein is CASSLEGRAYEQYF. CDR3 in DNA: TGTGCCAGCAGCTTAGAAGGCAGGGCCTACGAGCAGTACTTC.

CDR3 in amino acids: CASSVSGTGGFYGYTF. The CDR3 bases are TGCGCCAGCAGCGTCTCCGGGACAGGGGGCTTCTATGGCTACACCTTC. The chain carries TRBV5-1 and TRBJ1-2, with 12 bases matching TRBD1. The CDR3 extends over 16 amino acids. The trim removed 4 bases at V and 4 bases at J, leaving 8 bases unmatched. Germline CDR1 reads SGHRS; CDR2 reads YFSETQ.

The chain links TRBV7-2 to TRBJ2-1; 10 bases line up with TRBD2. The CDR3 spans 17 residues. J lost 3 bases, V lost 4 bases, and 9 bases had no gene match. Germline-derived CDR1 and CDR2 are SGHTA and FQGNSA. For the CDR3, the DNA is TGTGCCAGCAGCTCCCCGAAAGCGGGGGGGATCTACAATGAGCAGTTCTTC. Encoded protein: CASSSPKAGGIYNEQFF.

V usage is TRBV5-1 and J usage is TRBJ2-7, with TRBD2 as a possible D gene (5 bases). V was clipped by 5 bases and J by 0 bases, with 9 bases between them. The CDR3 runs to 13 residues. Germline V gives CDR1 SGHRS, CDR2 YFSETQ. This chain's CDR3 is CASSRTYSYEQYF. The DNA of the CDR3 is TGCGCCAGCAGTAGGACTTACTCCTACGAGCAGTACTTC.

The chain employs TRBV19 and TRBJ2-7; D unclear. CDR1 and CDR2 from the germline V gene are LNHDA and SQIVND (reference sequence). Trimming removed 7 bases at V and 3 bases at J, with 16 bases between. There are 14 residues in the CDR3. The CDR3 nucleotides are TGTGCCAGTAAATTGGCCCCGCAAGACTACGAGCAGTACTTC. Amino acid sequence: CASKLAPQDYEQYF.

This chain links TRBV20-1 with TRBJ1-2; 7 bases fit TRBD1. Germline lookup yields CDR1 DFQATT and CDR2 SNEGSKA (reference sequence). The junction had 8 bases not matched to a gene; V was cut back by 3 bases and J by 7 bases. CDR3 length equals 13 residues. CDR3 amino acids: CSASRRTGGGYTF. CDR3 in DNA: TGCAGTGCTAGTCGTCGGACAGGTGGTGGCTACACCTTC.

V gene TRBV6-6 combines with J gene TRBJ2-7; 7 nucleotides line up with TRBD2. Germline V gene data show CDR1 as MNHNY and CDR2 as SVGAGI (reference sequence). The CDR3 is made up of 15 amino acids. V lost 0 bases, J lost 7 bases, and 9 bases stayed unmatched. CDR3 sequence reads: CASSYSPGGKGEQYF. The CDR3 bases are TGTGCCAGCAGTTACTCGCCGGGGGGTAAAGGGGAGCAGTACTTC.

The genes are TRBV5-4 and TRBJ2-1; D gene uncertain. Germline CDR1 reads SGHNT; CDR2 reads YYREEE (reference sequence). The germline V and J ends were trimmed by 0 bases and 9 bases, with 16 bases remaining between them. This CDR3 comprises 15 residues. The CDR3 sequence is CASSLAETQMSEQFF. The CDR3 DNA sequence: TGTGCCAGCAGCTTGGCTGAAACCCAGATGTCTGAGCAGTTCTTC.

This rearrangement joins TRBV5-1 to TRBJ2-2; 8 bases match TRBD1. The CDR3 spans 15 residues. Germline CDR1 SGHRS, CDR2 YFSETQ. V trimming: 3 bases; J trimming: 3 bases; junction bases outside the gene matches: 4. CDR3 coding DNA: TGCGCCAGCAGCTGGACAGGGATTGACACCGGGGAGCTGTTTTTT. Translating gives CASSWTGIDTGELFF.

The chain recombines TRBV6-6 with TRBJ2-5, with TRBD2 identical over 11 bases. The germline V gene has CDR1 MNHNY and CDR2 SVGAGI (reference sequence). After removal of 6 bases from V and 0 bases from J, the junction contained 3 bases not matched to a gene. CDR3 length equals 15 residues. The chain's CDR3 is CASSDSGGDQETQYF. DNA for the CDR3: TGTGCCAGCAGCGATAGCGGGGGGGACCAAGAGACCCAGTACTTC.

The chain employs TRBV18 and TRBJ2-4, with D perhaps TRBD2 (5 bases). V lost 6 bases and J 0 bases, leaving 15 bases between the germline ends. Germline CDR1 KGHSH, CDR2 LQKENI. The CDR3 has 16 amino acids. In DNA form, the CDR3 reads TGTGCCAGCTCCCGCCGGGGAGATCTAGCCAAAAACATTCAGTACTTC. Translation gives CASSRRGDLAKNIQYF.